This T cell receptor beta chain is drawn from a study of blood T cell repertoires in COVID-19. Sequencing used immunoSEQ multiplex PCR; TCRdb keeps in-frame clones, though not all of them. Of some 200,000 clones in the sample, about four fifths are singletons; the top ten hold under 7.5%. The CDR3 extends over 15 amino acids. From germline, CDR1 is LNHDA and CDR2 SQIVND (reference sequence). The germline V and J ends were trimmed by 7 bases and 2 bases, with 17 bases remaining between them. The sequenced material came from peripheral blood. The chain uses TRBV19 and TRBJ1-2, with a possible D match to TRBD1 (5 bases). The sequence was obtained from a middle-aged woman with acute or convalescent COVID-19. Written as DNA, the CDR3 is TGTGCCAGTATTCCCTCCCAGGGAGGCAACTATGGCTACACCTTC. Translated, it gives CASIPSQGGNYGYTF.